Presented here are 24 T cell receptor beta chains from one specimen sequenced in a study of shared clonotypes between healthy human individuals (dated by TCRdb to the early 2020s). CD8 naive samples consisted of CD45RO-negative cells that were positively selected for CCR7, yielding a CD45RA+CCR7+ population without TemRA cells. Library preparation used the immunoSEQ multiplex PCR assay. The table was pulled from immuneACCESS by TCRdb, which kept in-frame rearrangements only. Such tables lose some clones; where checked, under half of the loss comes from unresolved V genes, and the rest has no known cause. The sample table shows about 2.2 million clones, and roughly 95% are seen once. Clones ranked in the top ten supply more than 1.5% of the sample. The sequenced material came from naive CD8+ T cells from PBMCs. Per the publication, the cell subset or site label means: CD45RA+CCR7+. Receptors were obtained from a man younger than 30 in good health. Some clones in this sample may be carry-over from other donors' samples.

The chain has TRBV7-9 and TRBJ2-7; the D is unclear. The CDR3 spans 15 residues. V shed 5 bases and J shed 2 bases, with 16 bases lying between them. CDR1 and CDR2 (germline): SEHNR, FQNEAQ (reference sequence). CDR3 DNA: TGTGCCAGCAGCCCCCCAGCCGCGTTACCCTACGAGCAGTACTTC. Translation: CASSPPAALPYEQYF.

The rearrangement joins TRBV2 to TRBJ2-7, with D possibly matching TRBD1 (5 bases). This CDR3 is built from 16 residues. In germline, CDR1 is SNHLY, CDR2 FYNNEI. Trimming shortened V by 0 bases and J by 3 bases, and 15 bases separated the two germline ends. CDR3 region: CASSEATIQENYEQYF. The CDR3 DNA follows: TGTGCCAGCAGTGAAGCAACTATACAGGAGAACTACGAGCAGTACTTC.

The chain links TRBV15 to TRBJ1-2; D not resolved. The CDR3 totals 15 residues. With 4 bases removed from V and 0 bases from J, the gap between germline ends came to 12 bases. Germline V gives CDR1 LNHNV, CDR2 YYDKDF (reference sequence). CDR3 coding DNA: TGTGCCACCAGCACTGATCTGATGGCTAACTATGGCTACACCTTC. Its translation is CATSTDLMANYGYTF.

V is TRBV29-1 and J is TRBJ2-6, with TRBD2 matching 10 bases. CDR1 and CDR2 from the germline V gene are SQVTM and ANQGSEA. After removal of 1 base from V and 4 bases from J, the junction contained 19 bases not matched to a gene. The CDR3 runs to 21 residues. CDR3 amino acids: CSVEAENSSSGRAAGANVLTF. Written as DNA, the CDR3 is TGCAGCGTTGAAGCAGAAAATTCTAGCAGCGGGAGGGCCGCCGGGGCCAACGTCCTGACTTTC.

The rearrangement links TRBV5-1 to TRBJ1-1; a weak D match, TRBD1 (5 bases). V lost 4 bases to trimming and J lost 0 bases, with 13 bases between them. The CDR3 is made up of 15 amino acids. Looked up from germline, CDR1 is SGHRS and CDR2 is YFSETQ. CDR3 loop: CASSPAGPLNTEAFF. The CDR3 DNA follows: TGCGCCAGCAGCCCCGCGGGACCCTTGAACACTGAAGCTTTCTTT.

This rearrangement joins TRBV14 to TRBJ1-2, with D possibly being TRBD1 (5 bases). V was shortened by 4 bases and J by 4 bases, with 10 bases between the two germline ends. Germline CDR1 SGHDN, CDR2 FVKESK. The CDR3 length is 13 residues. CDR3 sequence (DNA): TGTGCCAGCAGCCCTCGGACACCCTATGGCTACACCTTC. Translated: CASSPRTPYGYTF.

The chain has TRBV2 and TRBJ1-2, with 8 bases that match TRBD1. CDR3 length: 14 amino acids. The junction had 9 bases not matched to a gene; V was cut back by 6 bases and J by 6 bases. Germline assignment: CDR1 SNHLY and CDR2 FYNNEI. CDR3 sequence: CASSADRGADGYTF. CDR3 in DNA: TGTGCCAGCAGCGCCGACAGGGGCGCGGATGGCTACACCTTC.

V is TRBV15 and J is TRBJ2-7, with unresolved D. The CDR3 sequence is 14 residues long. V was clipped by 1 base and J by 3 bases, with 10 bases between them. Germline CDR1 and CDR2: LNHNV and YYDKDF (reference sequence). DNA for the CDR3: TGTGCCACCAGCAGAGGAGACGAAGACTACGAGCAGTACTTC. Its translation: CATSRGDEDYEQYF. The full variable domain, in which reference TRBV15 and TRBJ2-7 provide the parts outside the CDR3, is DAMVIQNPRYQVTQFGKPVTLSCSQTLNHNVMYWYQQKSSQAPKLLFHYYDKDFNNEADTPDNFQSRRPNTSFCFLDIRSPGLGDTAMYLCATSRGDEDYEQYFGPGTRLTVT.

V is TRBV10-3 and J is TRBJ2-2; no clear D gene. The V gene lost 6 bases and the J gene lost 1 base, with 6 bases spanning the gap. Per germline, CDR1 ENHRY and CDR2 SYGVKD. The CDR3 extends over 13 amino acids. CDR3 amino acids: CAIRAENTGELFF. CDR3 nucleotides: TGTGCCATCAGGGCAGAGAACACCGGGGAGCTGTTTTTT.

This clone has just a few counts. J is TRBJ1-1 and V is TRBV7-9, with D perhaps TRBD1 (5 bases). Germline CDR1 SEHNR, CDR2 FQNEAQ (reference sequence). This CDR3 has 15 residues. V was shortened by 0 bases and J by 0 bases, with 8 bases between the two germline ends. DNA for the CDR3: TGTGCCAGCAGCTTAGCGCCACAGGTGAACACTGAAGCTTTCTTT. Protein: CASSLAPQVNTEAFF.

This chain uses TRBV28 with TRBJ2-7; 8 bases match TRBD1. Germline CDR1 reads MDHEN; CDR2 reads SYDVKM. V lost 5 bases to trimming and J lost 5 bases; unmatched junction nucleotides: 8. The CDR3 has 14 residues. In DNA, the CDR3 is TGTGCCAGCAGTGAGATGGACAGGGCGGACGAGCAGTACTTC. It codes for CASSEMDRADEQYF.

In its sample, this clone was seen a few times. The chain employs TRBV2 and TRBJ1-1; D unresolved. With 6 bases removed from V and 3 bases from J, the gap between germline ends came to 11 bases. The CDR3 is 13 amino acids. Germline CDR1 and CDR2: SNHLY and FYNNEI. In nucleotides, the CDR3 is TGTGCCAGCAGGGAGTGGGCGGACACTGAAGCTTTCTTT. Translation gives CASREWADTEAFF.

Concerning this clone itself: Within the sample, other DNA sequences also encode this same CDR3. This chain uses TRBV27 with TRBJ2-1; D is undetermined. Germline CDR1 reads MNHEY; CDR2 reads SMNVEV (reference sequence). Trimming shortened V by 6 bases and J by 0 bases, and 12 bases separated the two germline ends. The CDR3 covers 15 residues. CDR3 bases: TGTGCCAGCAGCCCATATCAAAGCTCCTACAATGAGCAGTTCTTC. The encoded protein is CASSPYQSSYNEQFF.

This clone showed up just once. The J gene is TRBJ1-2, the V gene TRBV28, with 11 positions matching TRBD1. V lost 6 bases, J lost 2 bases, and 14 bases stayed unmatched. This CDR3 has 18 residues. Germline assignment: CDR1 MDHEN and CDR2 SYDVKM. The CDR3 sequence: CASSRKRDRTGGNYGYTF. CDR3 nucleotides: TGTGCCAGCAGCCGAAAACGGGACAGGACAGGGGGCAACTATGGCTACACCTTC.

Comment on this clone: This sample includes further DNA sequences coding for the same CDR3. The V call is TRBV28, the J call TRBJ2-1; no definite D call. The V gene's germline CDR1 is MDHEN and CDR2 SYDVKM. The CDR3 runs to 11 residues. The V gene lost 5 bases and the J gene lost 4 bases, with 3 bases spanning the gap. This chain's CDR3 is CASSQYNEQFF. CDR3 DNA: TGTGCCAGCAGTCAATACAATGAGCAGTTCTTC.

This clone appeared a single time. This chain uses TRBV10-3 with TRBJ2-2, with 8 bases aligning to TRBD2. This CDR3 spans 20 amino acids. The germline V gene encodes CDR1 ENHRY and CDR2 SYGVKD. Trimming took 2 bases from V and 2 from J; bases not matched to a gene: 16. The CDR3, as DNA: TGTGCCATCAGTGAGAGGAGGAATCGAGCGGGAGTGACTAACACCGGGGAGCTGTTTTTT. This encodes CAISERRNRAGVTNTGELFF.

DNA of the CDR3: TGTGCCAGCAGTTTATACTGGGAGAACACTGAAGCTTTCTTT. Protein sequence: CASSLYWENTEAFF. The chain couples TRBV28 to TRBJ1-1; no firm D call. V was clipped by 1 base and J by 1 base, with 7 bases between them. The CDR3 contains 14 residues. CDR1 and CDR2 from the germline V gene are MDHEN and SYDVKM.

The V gene is TRBV4-2, the J gene TRBJ2-1, with D perhaps matching TRBD1 (5 bases). Germline assignment: CDR1 LGHNA and CDR2 YNFKEQ. V was clipped by 3 bases and J by 9 bases, with 9 bases between them. The CDR3 length is 12 residues. The CDR3, as DNA: TGTGCCAGCAGCCAGACAGCAAGTGAGCAGTTCTTC. Protein sequence: CASSQTASEQFF.

The chain is built from TRBV10-1 and TRBJ2-3; 10 bases fit TRBD2. CDR1 is WNHNN and CDR2 is SYGVQD in the germline V gene (reference sequence). Losses at the gene ends were 2 bases for V and 6 bases for J; bases not matched to a gene: 8. The CDR3 covers 16 residues. The CDR3 bases are TGCGCCAGCAGTGAGCTGCTAGCGGGAGATGGGGATACGCAGTATTTT. Protein product: CASSELLAGDGDTQYF.

The rearrangement uses TRBV27 and TRBJ2-3; 9 nucleotides line up with TRBD1. The V gene end was trimmed by 4 bases and the J gene end by 4 bases; junction bases not matched to a gene: 9. Germline CDR1 reads MNHEY; CDR2 reads SMNVEV (reference sequence). The CDR3 contains 16 residues. CDR3 in amino acids: CASSSSGTGRSDTQYF. As DNA, the CDR3 is TGTGCCAGCAGTTCCTCCGGGACAGGGAGGTCAGATACGCAGTATTTT.

The chain recombines TRBV7-3 with TRBJ1-1; maybe TRBD1 (6 bases). Germline lookup yields CDR1 SGHTA and CDR2 FQGTGA. The CDR3 extends over 16 amino acids. V was pared by 5 bases and J by 3 bases, with 19 bases between. CDR3: CASSMGTPWIDTEAFF. CDR3 DNA sequence: TGTGCCAGCAGCATGGGGACACCCTGGATAGACACTGAAGCTTTCTTT.

This chain joins TRBV4-1 and TRBJ1-4; D is undetermined. Looked up from germline, CDR1 is MGHRA and CDR2 is YSYEKL. V dropped 1 base and J dropped 8 bases, with 14 bases sitting between them. The CDR3 is made up of 15 amino acids. CDR3 coding DNA: TGCGCCAGCAGCCAAGGCACGGGATTAGAAGAAAAACTGTTTTTT. Its protein is CASSQGTGLEEKLFF.

The chain uses TRBV5-1 and TRBJ2-4, with 11 bases lining up with TRBD1. Germline-derived CDR1 and CDR2 are SGHRS and YFSETQ. The CDR3 runs to 17 residues. The V and J ends lost 4 bases and 1 base, in that order; junction bases with no gene match: 7. DNA for the CDR3: TGCGCCAGCAGCACCGGACAGGGGGCAATCGCCAAAAACATTCAGTACTTC. Protein sequence: CASSTGQGAIAKNIQYF. The entire variable domain, with the rest obtained from reference TRBV5-1 and TRBJ2-4, is as follows: KAGVTQTPRYLIKTRGQQVTLSCSPISGHRSVSWYQQTPGQGLQFLFEYFSETQRNKGNFPGRFSGRQFSNSRSEMNVSTLELGDSALYLCASSTGQGAIAKNIQYFGAGTRLSVL.

This chain connects TRBV27 to TRBJ2-1, with 8 bases aligning to TRBD1. The CDR3 has 15 residues. Germline CDR1 MNHEY, CDR2 SMNVEV (reference sequence). V lost 6 bases and J lost 6; bases outside the gene matches: 10. The DNA for the CDR3 is TGTGCCAGCAGAGATACAGGGGGTCCCGGCAATGAGCAGTTCTTC. Protein: CASRDTGGPGNEQFF.